A single sample gave rise to the 21 T cell receptor beta chains below, sequenced in a study of human thymus T cells. Resected material from corrective heart surgery provided the thymus tissue analysed. Repertoires were generated with immunoSEQ multiplex PCR, while TCRdb's copy carries only in-frame clones and drops some. The repertoire consists of about 78,000 clones, with just over 95% occurring once and the leading ten covering roughly 0.031%. Input material: thymus tissue. These receptors were taken from a boy younger than two with a congenital heart defect but otherwise immunologically healthy.

J is TRBJ2-1 and V is TRBV5-1; 8 bases fit TRBD2. Germline CDR1 is SGHRS and CDR2 is YFSETQ. V dropped 4 bases and J dropped 5; count of bases not matched to a gene: 5. This CDR3 is built from 14 residues. CDR3 residues: CASSPSGHNNEQFF. In nucleotides, the CDR3 is TGCGCCAGCAGCCCTAGCGGGCACAACAATGAGCAGTTCTTC.

The rearrangement joins TRBV5-6 to TRBJ1-2, with D possibly TRBD1 on 5 matching bases. Trimming took 2 bases from V and 4 from J, leaving 15 bases between them. The germline V gene has CDR1 SGHDT and CDR2 YYEEEE. This CDR3 has 15 residues. The CDR3 sequence: CASSFFFDRIYGYTF. CDR3 bases: TGTGCCAGCAGCTTTTTTTTCGACAGAATCTATGGCTACACCTTC.

The rearrangement links TRBV6-1 to TRBJ2-7; TRBD1 matches at 7 bases. V was pared by 2 bases and J by 0 bases, with 10 bases of the junction left unmatched. The CDR3 has 17 residues. Germline values: CDR1 MNHNS, CDR2 SASEGT. Here the CDR3 reads CASSELDVGQVSYEQYF. The CDR3 region has the DNA TGTGCCAGCAGTGAATTAGATGTCGGACAGGTCTCCTACGAGCAGTACTTC.

The V call is TRBV7-9, the J call TRBJ2-4; TRBD1 aligns across 9 bases. CDR3 length equals 17 residues. V was clipped by 8 bases and J by 2 bases; unmatched bases: 13. The germline gives CDR1 SEHNR, CDR2 FQNEAQ (reference sequence). In DNA, the CDR3 is TGTGCCAGCTCGAACTCGGGACAGGGAGTTACCAAAAACATTCAGTACTTC. Translating it yields CASSNSGQGVTKNIQYF.

V usage is TRBV27 and J usage is TRBJ2-3, with TRBD1 matching over 8 bases. V was pared by 6 bases and J by 0 bases, with 17 bases of the junction left unmatched. There are 19 residues in the CDR3. The V gene's germline CDR1 is MNHEY and CDR2 SMNVEV (reference sequence). This CDR3 is CASRSLPGGITSSTDTQYF. As DNA, the CDR3 is TGTGCCAGCAGATCACTTCCAGGGGGCATAACTTCTAGCACAGATACGCAGTATTTT.

The gene calls are TRBV10-3 and TRBJ2-7; D gene unclear. The CDR3 has 13 residues. Germline loops: CDR1 ENHRY, CDR2 SYGVKD. The V end was cut by 0 bases, the J end by 7 bases, with 10 bases between. CDR3 loop: CAISESSNGEQYF. CDR3 nucleotides: TGTGCCATCAGTGAGTCTTCGAATGGGGAGCAGTACTTC.

This rearrangement joins TRBV7-9 to TRBJ1-3, with 8 bases aligning to TRBD1. The CDR3 is made up of 15 amino acids. V lost 5 bases, J lost 1 base, and 4 bases stayed unmatched. Germline CDR1 and CDR2: SEHNR and FQNEAQ (reference sequence). CDR3 sequence reads: CASSTTGGSGNTIYF. The CDR3 coding sequence is TGTGCCAGCAGCACTACAGGGGGATCTGGAAACACCATATATTTT.

This clone was seen only once. The V and J genes are TRBV29-1 and TRBJ2-1; 12 bases fit TRBD1. Germline-derived CDR1 and CDR2 are SQVTM and ANQGSEA. This CDR3 has 16 amino acids. V was pared by 6 bases and J by 5 bases, with 11 bases of the junction left unmatched. CDR3 sequence reads: CSVDSPGQGAHNEQFF. Here the CDR3 DNA reads TGCAGCGTCGACTCGCCGGGACAGGGGGCCCACAATGAGCAGTTCTTC.

This sequence joins TRBV7-2 and TRBJ1-5; a possible D gene is TRBD1 (5 bases). Germline CDR1 is SGHTA and CDR2 is FQGNSA. Trimming cost V 5 bases and J 6 bases, with 23 bases left between them. This CDR3 region has 17 residues. The CDR3 region has the DNA TGTGCCAGCAGCAAAGACAGATATTTAGGTTATGGTCAGCCCCAGCATTTT. This codes for CASSKDRYLGYGQPQHF.

The chain couples TRBV5-1 to TRBJ2-7; D not resolved. This CDR3 has 12 residues. Germline CDR1 SGHRS, CDR2 YFSETQ. Deletions cut 0 bases from V and 5 bases from J, with 6 bases between. The chain's CDR3 is CASSLGRHEQYF. The CDR3 region has the DNA TGCGCCAGCAGCTTGGGTCGCCACGAGCAGTACTTC.

In its sample, this clone was seen once. The chain recombines TRBV7-8 with TRBJ2-1; D not certain. The germline V and J ends were trimmed by 0 bases and 5 bases, with 14 bases remaining between them. Looked up from germline, CDR1 is SGHVS and CDR2 is FQNEAQ. The CDR3 is made up of 16 amino acids. The CDR3 spells CASSLASGTDHNEQFF. CDR3 nucleotides: TGTGCCAGCAGCTTAGCGTCGGGTACTGACCACAATGAGCAGTTCTTC.

The V and J genes are TRBV6-1 and TRBJ2-1; the D gene is possibly TRBD2 (7 bases). Between the trimmed V and J ends, which lost 1 base and 5 bases, there was a span of 15 bases. CDR1 and CDR2 from the germline V gene are MNHNS and SASEGT. The CDR3 contains 16 residues. The CDR3 spells CASSEEGGGVDNEQFF. CDR3 bases: TGTGCCAGCAGTGAAGAAGGGGGAGGGGTCGACAATGAGCAGTTCTTC.

The chain links TRBV29-1 to TRBJ2-2; D possibly uses TRBD1 or TRBD2 (5 bases each). Germline V lookup: CDR1 SQVTM, CDR2 ANQGSEA. The V and J ends lost 7 bases and 6 bases respectively, with 9 bases between them. The CDR3 sequence is 11 residues long. The chain's CDR3 is CSAGGSGELFF. CDR3 sequence (DNA): TGCAGCGCTGGGGGTTCCGGGGAGCTGTTTTTT.

J is TRBJ1-6 and V is TRBV7-6; D call uncertain. V lost 2 bases and J 6 bases, leaving 8 bases between the germline ends. Germline V CDR1 and CDR2: SGHVS, FNYEAQ. The CDR3 loop spans 14 amino acids. The CDR3: CASSLSHINSPLHF. The CDR3 region has the DNA TGTGCCAGCAGCTTAAGTCACATTAATTCACCCCTCCACTTT.

V gene TRBV30 combines with J gene TRBJ1-1, with 8 bases aligning to TRBD1. Germline V lookup: CDR1 GTSNPN, CDR2 SVGIG (reference sequence). There are 17 residues in the CDR3. After removal of 3 bases from V and 3 bases from J, the junction contained 15 bases not matched to a gene. CDR3 bases: TGTGCCTGGAGCGCTCGGGCCGACAGGGGAGGGGACACTGAAGCTTTCTTT. Its protein is CAWSARADRGGDTEAFF. Full variable domain (rest looked up from reference TRBV30 and TRBJ1-1): SQTIHQWPATLVQPVGSPLSLECTVEGTSNPNLYWYRQAAGRGLQLLFYSVGIGQISSEVPQNLSASRPQDRQFILSSKKLLLSDSGFYLCAWSARADRGGDTEAFFGQGTRLTVV.

As DNA, the CDR3 is TGCGCCAGCAGCCAAGCTCGGTCCTGGGAGCAGTACTTC. Translation gives CASSQARSWEQYF. The chain has TRBV4-1 and TRBJ2-7; D unresolved. Germline V gene sequence: CDR1 MGHRA, CDR2 YSYEKL. V lost 1 base to trimming and J lost 7 bases, with 11 bases between them. This CDR3 has 13 residues.

The CDR3 DNA reads TGTGCTAGTGGACCAGAGACCGGGACCCTCTACAATGAGCAGTTCTTC. Translating it yields CASGPETGTLYNEQFF. V and J are TRBV12-5 and TRBJ2-1; D might be TRBD1 or TRBD2, each matching 5 bases. V gave up 6 bases and J gave up 3 bases, with 18 bases separating them. The CDR3 totals 16 residues. Germline loops: CDR1 LGHNT, CDR2 FRNRAP.

This chain connects TRBV25-1 to TRBJ2-1; TRBD2 aligns across 7 bases. Germline lookup yields CDR1 MGHDK and CDR2 SYGVNS. Losses at the gene ends were 5 bases for V and 3 bases for J; bases not matched to a gene: 10. The CDR3 totals 16 residues. The chain's CDR3 is CASSTLDGRLYNEQFF. CDR3 in DNA: TGTGCCAGCAGTACCCTGGACGGGAGGCTCTACAATGAGCAGTTCTTC.

In this sample, this clone turned up once. The V gene is TRBV7-2, the J gene TRBJ1-1, with unresolved D. Germline V CDR1 and CDR2: SGHTA, FQGNSA. This CDR3 contains 9 residues. The V and J ends lost 3 bases and 11 bases respectively, with 4 bases between them. CDR3 loop: CASSFNAFF. In DNA, the CDR3 is TGTGCCAGCAGCTTTAATGCTTTCTTT.

The chain joins TRBV7-9 to TRBJ2-1; 11 bases map to TRBD2. Trimming at V came to 5 bases and at J to 7 bases, leaving 7 bases not matched to a gene. The CDR3 totals 15 residues. The V gene's germline CDR1 is SEHNR and CDR2 FQNEAQ (reference sequence). The CDR3 region has the DNA TGTGCCAGCAGCCTGTTACTAGCGGGGGTGAATGAGCAGTTCTTC. The encoded protein is CASSLLLAGVNEQFF.

The V call is TRBV29-1, the J call TRBJ2-6; TRBD2 is a possible D gene (6 bases). V lost 1 base, J lost 4 bases, and 14 bases lay in between. Germline CDR1 is SQVTM and CDR2 is ANQGSEA. This CDR3 region has 16 residues. CDR3 sequence: CSVEARRAGGANVLTF. DNA of the CDR3: TGCAGCGTTGAAGCTCGGAGGGCCGGGGGGGCCAACGTCCTGACTTTC.